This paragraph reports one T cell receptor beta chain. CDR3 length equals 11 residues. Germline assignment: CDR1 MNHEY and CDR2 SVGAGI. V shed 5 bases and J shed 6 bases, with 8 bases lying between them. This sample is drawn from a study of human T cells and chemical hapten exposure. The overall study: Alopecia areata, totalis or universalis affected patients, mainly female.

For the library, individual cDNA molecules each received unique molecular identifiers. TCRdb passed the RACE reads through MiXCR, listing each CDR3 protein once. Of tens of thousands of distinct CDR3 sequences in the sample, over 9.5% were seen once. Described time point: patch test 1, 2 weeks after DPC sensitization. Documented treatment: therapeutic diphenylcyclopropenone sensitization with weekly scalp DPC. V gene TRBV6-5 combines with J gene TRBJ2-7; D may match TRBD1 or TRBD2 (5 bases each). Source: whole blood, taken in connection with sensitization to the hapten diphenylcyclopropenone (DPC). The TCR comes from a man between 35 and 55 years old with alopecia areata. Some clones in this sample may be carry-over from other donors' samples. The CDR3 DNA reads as TGTGCCAGCAGTCGGGACCTCGAGCAGTACTTC. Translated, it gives CASSRDLEQYF.